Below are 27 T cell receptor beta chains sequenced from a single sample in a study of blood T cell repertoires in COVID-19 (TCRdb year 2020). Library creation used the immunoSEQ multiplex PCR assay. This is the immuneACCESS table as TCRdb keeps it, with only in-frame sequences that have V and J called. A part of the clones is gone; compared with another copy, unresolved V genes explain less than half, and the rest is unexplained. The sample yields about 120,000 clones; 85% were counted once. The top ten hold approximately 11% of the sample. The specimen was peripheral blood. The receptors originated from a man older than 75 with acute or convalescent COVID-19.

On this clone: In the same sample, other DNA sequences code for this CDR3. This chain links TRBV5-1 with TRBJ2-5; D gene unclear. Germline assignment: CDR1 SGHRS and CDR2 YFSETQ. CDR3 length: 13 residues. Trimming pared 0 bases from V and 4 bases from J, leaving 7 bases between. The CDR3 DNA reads TGCGCCAGCAGCTTGGGATCAGGAGAGACCCAGTACTTC. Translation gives CASSLGSGETQYF.

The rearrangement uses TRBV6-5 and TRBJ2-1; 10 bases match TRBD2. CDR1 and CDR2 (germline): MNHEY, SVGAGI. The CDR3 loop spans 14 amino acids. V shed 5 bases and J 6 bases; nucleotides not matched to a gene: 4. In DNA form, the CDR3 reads TGTGCCAGCAGTAGGACTAGCGGCATCAATGAGCAGTTCTTC. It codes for CASSRTSGINEQFF.

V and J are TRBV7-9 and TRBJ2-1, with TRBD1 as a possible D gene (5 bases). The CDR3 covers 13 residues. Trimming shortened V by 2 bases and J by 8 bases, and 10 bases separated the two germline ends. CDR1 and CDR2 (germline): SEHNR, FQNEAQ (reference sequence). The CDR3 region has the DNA TGTGCCAGCAGCTTAATAGGGGTGGATGAGCAGTTCTTC. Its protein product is CASSLIGVDEQFF.

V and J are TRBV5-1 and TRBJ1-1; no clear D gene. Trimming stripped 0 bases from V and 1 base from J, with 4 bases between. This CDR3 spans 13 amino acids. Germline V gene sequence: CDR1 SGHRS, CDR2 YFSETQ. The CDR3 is CASSLDRNTEAFF. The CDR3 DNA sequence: TGCGCCAGCAGCTTGGACAGGAACACTGAAGCTTTCTTT. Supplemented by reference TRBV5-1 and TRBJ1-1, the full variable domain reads KAGVTQTPRYLIKTRGQQVTLSCSPISGHRSVSWYQQTPGQGLQFLFEYFSETQRNKGNFPGRFSGRQFSNSRSEMNVSTLELGDSALYLCASSLDRNTEAFFGQGTRLTVV.

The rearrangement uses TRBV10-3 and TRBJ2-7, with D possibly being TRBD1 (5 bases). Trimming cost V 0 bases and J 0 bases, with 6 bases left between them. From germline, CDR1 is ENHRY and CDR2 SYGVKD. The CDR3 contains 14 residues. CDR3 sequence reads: CAISESDSSYEQYF. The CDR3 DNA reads TGTGCCATCAGTGAGTCCGACAGCTCCTACGAGCAGTACTTC.

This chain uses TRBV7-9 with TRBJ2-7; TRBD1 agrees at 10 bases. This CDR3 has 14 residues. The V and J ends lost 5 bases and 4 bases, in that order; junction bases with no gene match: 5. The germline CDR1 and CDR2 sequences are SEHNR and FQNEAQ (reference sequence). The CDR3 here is CASSRGQGEYEQYF. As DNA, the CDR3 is TGTGCCAGCAGCCGCGGACAGGGGGAATACGAGCAGTACTTC. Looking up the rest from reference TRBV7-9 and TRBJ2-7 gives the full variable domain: DTGVSQNPRHKITKRGQNVTFRCDPISEHNRLYWYRQTLGQGPEFLTYFQNEAQLEKSRLLSDRFSAERPKGSFSTLEIQRTEQGDSAMYLCASSRGQGEYEQYFGPGTRLTVT.

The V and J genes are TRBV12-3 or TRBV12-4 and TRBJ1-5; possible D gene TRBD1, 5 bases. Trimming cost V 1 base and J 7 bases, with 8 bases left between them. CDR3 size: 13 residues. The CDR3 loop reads CASSLGTIQPQHF. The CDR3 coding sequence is TGTGCCAGCAGTTTAGGGACAATCCAGCCCCAGCATTTT.

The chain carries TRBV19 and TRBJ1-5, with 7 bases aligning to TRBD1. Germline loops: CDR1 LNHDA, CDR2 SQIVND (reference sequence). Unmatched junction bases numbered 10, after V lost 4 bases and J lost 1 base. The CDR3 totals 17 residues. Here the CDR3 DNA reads TGTGCCAGTAGTACACCCCCGACAGGGTTAAGCAATCAGCCCCAGCATTTT. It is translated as CASSTPPTGLSNQPQHF.

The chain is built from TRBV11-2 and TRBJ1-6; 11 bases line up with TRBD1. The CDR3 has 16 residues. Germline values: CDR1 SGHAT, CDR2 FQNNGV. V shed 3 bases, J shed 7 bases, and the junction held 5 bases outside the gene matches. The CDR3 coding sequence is TGTGCCAGCAGCTTTGGGACAGGGGGGCGGAATTCACCCCTCCACTTT. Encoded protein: CASSFGTGGRNSPLHF.

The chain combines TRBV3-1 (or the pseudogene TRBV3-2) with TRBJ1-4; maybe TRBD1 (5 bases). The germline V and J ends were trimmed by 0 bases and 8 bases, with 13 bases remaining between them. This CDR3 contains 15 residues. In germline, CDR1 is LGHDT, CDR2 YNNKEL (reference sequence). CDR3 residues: CASSQEFGGTEKLFF. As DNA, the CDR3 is TGTGCCAGCAGCCAAGAATTTGGAGGGACCGAAAAACTGTTTTTT.

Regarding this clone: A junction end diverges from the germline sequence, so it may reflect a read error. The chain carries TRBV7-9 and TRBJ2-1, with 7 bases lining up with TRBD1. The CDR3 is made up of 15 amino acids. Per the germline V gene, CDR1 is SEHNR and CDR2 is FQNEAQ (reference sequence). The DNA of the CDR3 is TGTGCCAGCAGCCTGACAGGGAGCTCCTACAATGGGCAGTTCTTC. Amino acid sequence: CASSLTGSSYNGQFF.

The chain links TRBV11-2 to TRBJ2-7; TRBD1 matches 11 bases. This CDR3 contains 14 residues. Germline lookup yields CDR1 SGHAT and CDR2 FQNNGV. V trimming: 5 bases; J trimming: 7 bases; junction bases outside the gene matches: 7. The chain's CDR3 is CASSPGQGAEEQYF. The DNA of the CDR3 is TGTGCCAGCAGCCCAGGACAGGGGGCTGAGGAGCAGTACTTC.

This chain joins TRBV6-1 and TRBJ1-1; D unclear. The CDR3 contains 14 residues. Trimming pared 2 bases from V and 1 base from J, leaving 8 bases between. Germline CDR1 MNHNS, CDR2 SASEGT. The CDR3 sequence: CASSERLSNTEAFF. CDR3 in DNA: TGTGCCAGCAGTGAAAGACTATCGAACACTGAAGCTTTCTTT.

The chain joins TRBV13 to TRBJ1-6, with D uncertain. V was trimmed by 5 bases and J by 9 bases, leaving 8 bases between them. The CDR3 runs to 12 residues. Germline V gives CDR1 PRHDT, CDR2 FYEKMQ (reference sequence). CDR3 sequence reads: CASSIDTSPLHF. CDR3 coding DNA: TGTGCCAGCAGCATCGACACTTCACCCCTCCACTTT.

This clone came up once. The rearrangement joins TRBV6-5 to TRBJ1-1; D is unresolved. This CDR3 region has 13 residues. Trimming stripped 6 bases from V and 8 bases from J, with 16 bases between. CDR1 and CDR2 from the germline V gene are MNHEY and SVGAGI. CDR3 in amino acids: CASRRDGETEAFF. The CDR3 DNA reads TGTGCCAGCAGGCGAGACGGGGAAACAGAAGCTTTCTTT.

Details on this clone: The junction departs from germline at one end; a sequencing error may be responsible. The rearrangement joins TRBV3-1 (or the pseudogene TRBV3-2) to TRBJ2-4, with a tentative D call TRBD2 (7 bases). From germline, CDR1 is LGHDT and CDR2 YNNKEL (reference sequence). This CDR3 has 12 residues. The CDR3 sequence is CASSQGGGLGNF. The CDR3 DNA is TGTGCCAGCAGCCAAGGCGGGGGCCTGGGGAACTTC.

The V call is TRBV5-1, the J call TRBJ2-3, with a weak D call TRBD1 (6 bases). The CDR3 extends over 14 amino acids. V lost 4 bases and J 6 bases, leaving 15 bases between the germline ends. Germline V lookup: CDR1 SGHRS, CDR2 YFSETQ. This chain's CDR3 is CASSPRQERDTQYF. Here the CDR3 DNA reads TGCGCCAGCAGCCCCAGACAGGAAAGGGATACGCAGTATTTT.

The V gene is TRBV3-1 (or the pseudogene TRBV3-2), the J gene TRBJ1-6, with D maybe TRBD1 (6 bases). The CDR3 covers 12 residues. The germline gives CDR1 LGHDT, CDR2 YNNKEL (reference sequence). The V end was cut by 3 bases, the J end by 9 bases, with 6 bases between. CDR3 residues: CASSHRGSPLHF. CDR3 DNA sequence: TGTGCCAGCAGCCACAGGGGTTCACCCCTCCACTTT.

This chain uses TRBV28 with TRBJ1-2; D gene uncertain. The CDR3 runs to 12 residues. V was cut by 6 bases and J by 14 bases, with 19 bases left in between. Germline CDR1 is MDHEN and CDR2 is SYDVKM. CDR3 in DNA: TGTGCCAGCAGCAAGCGAGGAGTCTTATGGACCTTC. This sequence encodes CASSKRGVLWTF.

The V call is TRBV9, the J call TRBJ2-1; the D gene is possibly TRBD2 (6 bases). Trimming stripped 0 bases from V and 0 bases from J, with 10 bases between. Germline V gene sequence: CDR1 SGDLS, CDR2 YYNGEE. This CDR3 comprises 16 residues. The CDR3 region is CASSVGGASSYNEQFF. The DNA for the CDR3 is TGTGCCAGCAGCGTAGGCGGGGCCAGCTCCTACAATGAGCAGTTCTTC.

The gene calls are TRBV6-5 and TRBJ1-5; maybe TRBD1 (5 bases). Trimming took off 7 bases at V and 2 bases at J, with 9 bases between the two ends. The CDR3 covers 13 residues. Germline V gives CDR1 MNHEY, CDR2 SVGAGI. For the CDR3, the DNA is TGTGCCAGCACCAGGGCGGGCAATCAGCCCCAGCATTTT. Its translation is CASTRAGNQPQHF.

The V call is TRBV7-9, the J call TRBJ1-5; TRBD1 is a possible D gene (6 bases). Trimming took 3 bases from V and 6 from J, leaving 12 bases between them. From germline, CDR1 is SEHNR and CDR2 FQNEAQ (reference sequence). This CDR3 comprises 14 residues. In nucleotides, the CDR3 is TGTGCCAGCAGCTTCAGCACAGGGTCTCAGCCCCAGCATTTT. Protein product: CASSFSTGSQPQHF.

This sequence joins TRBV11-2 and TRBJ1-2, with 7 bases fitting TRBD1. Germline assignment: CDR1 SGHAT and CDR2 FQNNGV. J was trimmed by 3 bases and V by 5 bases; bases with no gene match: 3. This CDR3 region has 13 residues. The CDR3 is CASSLGTDYGYTF. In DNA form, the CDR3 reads TGTGCCAGCAGCCTCGGGACAGACTATGGCTACACCTTC.

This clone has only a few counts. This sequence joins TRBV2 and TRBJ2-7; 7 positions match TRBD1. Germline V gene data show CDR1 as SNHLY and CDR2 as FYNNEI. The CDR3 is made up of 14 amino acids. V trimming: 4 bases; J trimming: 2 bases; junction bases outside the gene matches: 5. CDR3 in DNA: TGTGCCAGCAGTGCCGGAACAGGGGCCTACGAGCAGTACTTC. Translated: CASSAGTGAYEQYF.

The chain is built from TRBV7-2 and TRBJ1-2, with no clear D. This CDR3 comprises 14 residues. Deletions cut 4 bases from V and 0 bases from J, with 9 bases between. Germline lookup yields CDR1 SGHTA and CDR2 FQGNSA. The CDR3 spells CASSSTAANYGYTF. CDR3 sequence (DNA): TGTGCCAGCAGCTCGACTGCAGCTAACTATGGCTACACCTTC.

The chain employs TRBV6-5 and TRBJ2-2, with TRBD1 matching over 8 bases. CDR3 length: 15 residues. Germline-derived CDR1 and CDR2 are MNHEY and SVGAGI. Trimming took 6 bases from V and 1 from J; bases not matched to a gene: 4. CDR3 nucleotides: TGTGCCAGCAGAAAGACAGGGGTGAACACCGGGGAGCTGTTTTTT. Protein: CASRKTGVNTGELFF.

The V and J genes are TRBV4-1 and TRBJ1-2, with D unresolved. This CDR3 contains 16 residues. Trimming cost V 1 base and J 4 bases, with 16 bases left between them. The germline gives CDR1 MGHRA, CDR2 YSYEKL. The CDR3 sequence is CASSQVIGMVSYGYTF. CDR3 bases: TGCGCCAGCAGCCAAGTCATCGGGATGGTAAGCTATGGCTACACCTTC.